Shown below are 13 T cell receptor beta chains from a single sample sequenced in a study of CD8 T cells in ankylosing spondylitis (dated by TCRdb to 2015 to 2018). The method was 5' RACE. TCRdb names Illumina HiSeq 2500 as the instrument used. TCRdb's own reprocessing of the public reads used fastp at Q25 and MiXCR and kept productive beta chains. Every entry covers one CDR3 protein and lists the most common genes and DNA from its rows. Across this sample there are around 100,000 distinct CDR3 sequences, with around 24% seen only once. Clones ranked in the top ten supply over 9% of the sample. Sample: synovial fluid, either unsorted or a sorted T cell fraction (not recorded which). These receptors were obtained from a male donor with ankylosing spondylitis.

The chain has TRBV24-1 and TRBJ2-2, with D perhaps matching TRBD1 (6 bases). CDR1 KGHDR and CDR2 SFDVKD come from the germline V gene. The CDR3 consists of 14 residues. V lost 6 bases and J 7 bases, leaving 14 bases between the germline ends. CDR3 in DNA: TGTGCCACCAGTACCCACAGGGACATCGGGGAGCTGTTTTTT. This codes for CATSTHRDIGELFF.

There are a few counts of this clonotype. The rearrangement uses TRBV7-8 and TRBJ2-1; 7 nucleotides agree with TRBD1. Germline CDR1 is SGHVS and CDR2 is FQNEAQ. The CDR3 is made up of 15 amino acids. J gave up 7 bases and V 3 bases, and 9 bases lay outside the gene matches. The CDR3 nucleotides are TGTGCCAGCAGCTTTACAGGGGCTTTGGGGAATGAGCAGTTCTTC. This codes for CASSFTGALGNEQFF.

In this sample, this clonotype turned up a few times. The chain employs TRBV3-1 and TRBJ1-2, with D hard to call. Trimming stripped 4 bases from V and 4 bases from J, with 16 bases between. Looked up from germline, CDR1 is LGHDT and CDR2 is YNNKEL (reference sequence). The CDR3 totals 15 residues. In nucleotides, the CDR3 is TGTGCCAGCAGCCCCTGGGAAATAAGAGGCTATGGCTACACCTTC. Translation: CASSPWEIRGYGYTF.

J is TRBJ2-1 and V is TRBV6-1, with TRBD2 matching 15 bases. The germline CDR1 and CDR2 sequences are MNHNS and SASEGT. The CDR3 is made up of 17 amino acids. Trimming cost V 6 bases and J 3 bases; bases outside gene matches: 6. This CDR3 reads CASRGTSGRTNYNEQFF. The CDR3 nucleotides are TGTGCCAGCAGAGGGACTAGCGGGAGGACGAACTACAATGAGCAGTTCTTC.

The rearrangement joins TRBV30 to TRBJ1-1; no reliable D call. Looked up from germline, CDR1 is GTSNPN and CDR2 is SVGIG (reference sequence). V lost 2 bases and J 7 bases, leaving 17 bases between the germline ends. CDR3 length: 14 amino acids. The CDR3 nucleotides are TGTGCCTGGAGTTGGGCGGACGCCACTCTTGAAGCTTTCTTT. This sequence encodes CAWSWADATLEAFF.

This chain connects TRBV5-1 to TRBJ2-2; 10 bases align to TRBD2. With V trimmed by 0 bases and J by 2 bases, 1 base remained unmatched. Germline lookup yields CDR1 SGHRS and CDR2 YFSETQ. There are 16 residues in the CDR3. The DNA for the CDR3 is TGCGCCAGCAGCTTGGGACTAGCGGGCAACACCGGGGAGCTGTTTTTT. This sequence encodes CASSLGLAGNTGELFF.

This clonotype turned up a few times. The CDR3 DNA sequence: TGCGCCAGCAGACCTGCGGACAGGGGTTCAGATACGCAGTATTTT. This encodes CASRPADRGSDTQYF. The J gene is TRBJ2-3, the V gene TRBV10-2; TRBD1 matches at 9 bases. CDR3 length equals 15 residues. The junction had 8 bases not matched to a gene; V was cut back by 6 bases and J by 4 bases. Germline CDR1 and CDR2: WSHSY and SAAADI.

The V call is TRBV7-2, the J call TRBJ1-5, with 10 bases identical to TRBD1. CDR1 and CDR2 (germline): SGHTA, FQGNSA. After removal of 3 bases from V and 7 bases from J, the junction contained 6 bases not matched to a gene. This CDR3 is 15 amino acids long. The CDR3 here is CASSLYGTGAQPQHF. The CDR3 region has the DNA TGTGCCAGCAGCTTGTATGGGACAGGGGCCCAGCCCCAGCATTTT.

The rearrangement links TRBV5-6 to TRBJ1-1; D is uncertain. Germline V CDR1 and CDR2: SGHDT, YYEEEE. This CDR3 spans 14 amino acids. Trimming took 2 bases from V and 3 from J, leaving 11 bases between them. The CDR3 spells CASSFQAWDTEAFF. CDR3 nucleotides: TGTGCCAGCAGCTTTCAAGCCTGGGACACTGAAGCTTTCTTT.

The rearrangement links TRBV28 to TRBJ2-6; D remains unclear. V lost 3 bases, J lost 4 bases, and 10 bases lay in between. CDR1 MDHEN and CDR2 SYDVKM come from the germline V gene. This CDR3 is 15 amino acids long. This CDR3 reads CASSFSPPGANVLTF. The CDR3, as DNA: TGTGCCAGCAGTTTTAGTCCCCCCGGGGCCAACGTCCTGACTTTC. Looking up the rest from reference TRBV28 and TRBJ2-6 gives the full variable domain: DVKVTQSSRYLVKRTGEKVFLECVQDMDHENMFWYRQDPGLGLRLIYFSYDVKMKEKGDIPEGYSVSREKKERFSLILESASTNQTSMYLCASSFSPPGANVLTFGAGSRLTVL.

The chain has TRBV3-1 and TRBJ2-7; D is ambiguous. CDR1 LGHDT and CDR2 YNNKEL come from the germline V gene (reference sequence). V was trimmed by 3 bases and J by 6 bases, leaving 6 bases between them. This CDR3 is 11 amino acids long. The CDR3 region is CASSQGSEQYF. The CDR3, as DNA: TGTGCCAGCAGCCAGGGAAGCGAGCAGTACTTC.

J is TRBJ2-7 and V is TRBV5-1; D perhaps matches TRBD1 (8 bases). In germline, CDR1 is SGHRS, CDR2 YFSETQ. Trimming left V 4 bases short and J 2 bases short, with 22 bases between. The CDR3 extends over 17 amino acids. Here the CDR3 DNA reads TGCGCCAGCAGCCGACCGGGGGGACAGGCGAGGACCTACGAGCAGTACTTC. This encodes CASSRPGGQARTYEQYF.

This chain connects TRBV29-1 to TRBJ2-1, with TRBD1 matching 7 bases. Germline CDR1 and CDR2: SQVTM and ANQGSEA. V shed 7 bases, J shed 0 bases, and the junction held 3 bases outside the gene matches. This CDR3 comprises 13 residues. CDR3 sequence: CSATGSSYNEQFF. In DNA, the CDR3 is TGCAGCGCGACAGGGAGCTCCTACAATGAGCAGTTCTTC.